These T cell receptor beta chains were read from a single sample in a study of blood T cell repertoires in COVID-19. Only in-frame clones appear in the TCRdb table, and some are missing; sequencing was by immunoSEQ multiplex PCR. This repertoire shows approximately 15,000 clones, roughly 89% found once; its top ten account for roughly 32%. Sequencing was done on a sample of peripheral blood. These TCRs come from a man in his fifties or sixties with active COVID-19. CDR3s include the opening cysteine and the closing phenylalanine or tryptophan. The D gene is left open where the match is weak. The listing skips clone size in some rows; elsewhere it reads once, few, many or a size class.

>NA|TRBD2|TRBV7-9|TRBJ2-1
TGTGCCAGCAGCTCAACGCGGGAGGTTTACAATGAGCAGTTCTTC
CASSSTREVYNEQFF
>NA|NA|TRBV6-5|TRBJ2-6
TGTGCCAGCACGCTCTGGGGGGCTGGGGCCAACGTCCTGACTTTC
CASTLWGAGANVLTF
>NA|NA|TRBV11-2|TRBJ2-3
TGTGCCAGCAGTTTTGGCCCGGGGGGACAGGACTACACAGATACGCAGTATTTT
CASSFGPGGQDYTDTQYF
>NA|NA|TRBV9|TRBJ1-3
TGTGCCAGCAGCGGAGGGCTCTCTGGAAACACCATATATTTT
CASSGGLSGNTIYF
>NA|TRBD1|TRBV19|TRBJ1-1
TGTGCCAGTAGTATCGGACAGGGGATCTTGAACACTGAAGCTTTCTTT
CASSIGQGILNTEAFF
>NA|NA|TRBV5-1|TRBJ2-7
TGCGCCAGCAGCTTGGCCTGGTCAGGTCCCAGCTCCTACGAGCAGTACTTC
CASSLAWSGPSSYEQYF
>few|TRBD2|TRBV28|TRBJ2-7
TGTGCCAGCAGTTCCCTAGCGGACATATCCTACGAGCAGTACTTC
CASSSLADISYEQYF
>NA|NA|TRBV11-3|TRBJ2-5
TGTGCCAGCAGCTCCGGCCTCGGAGAAGAGACCCAGTACTTC
CASSSGLGEETQYF
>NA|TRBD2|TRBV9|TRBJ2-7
TGTGCCAGCAGCAGCGGGAGTGGGAGTCGCGAGCAGTACTTC
CASSSGSGSREQYF
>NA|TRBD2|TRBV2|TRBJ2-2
TGTGCCAGCAGTGAGAGGGGACTAGCGGTGAACACCGGGGAGCTGTTTTTT
CASSERGLAVNTGELFF
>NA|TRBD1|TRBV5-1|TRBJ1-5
TGCGCCAGCAGCTTGGACAGGGGGCAGCCCCAGCATTTT
CASSLDRGQPQHF
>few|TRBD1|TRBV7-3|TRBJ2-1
TGTGCCAGCAGCCCCCGACAGGGTTTAGAGCAGTTCTTC
CASSPRQGLEQFF
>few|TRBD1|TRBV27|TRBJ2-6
TGTGCCAGCAGTCACCAGGGGGAAGGGGGGGCCAACGTCCTGACTTTC
CASSHQGEGGANVLTF
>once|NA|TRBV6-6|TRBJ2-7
TGTGCCAGCAGTTACCCCCTTAGCGGTAGCTCCTACGAGCAGTACTTC
CASSYPLSGSSYEQYF
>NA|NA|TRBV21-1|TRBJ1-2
TGTGCCAGCAGCAAAAGAGAGACACCAATTATCTATGGCTACACCTTC
CASSKRETPIIYGYTF
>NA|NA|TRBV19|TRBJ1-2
TGTGCCAGTAGTCCCGGGACACAGTATGGCTACACCTTC
CASSPGTQYGYTF
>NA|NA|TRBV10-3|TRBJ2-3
TGTGCCATCAGTGACAGGGGTCCTCCAGATACGCAGTATTTT
CAISDRGPPDTQYF
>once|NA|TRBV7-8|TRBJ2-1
TGTGCCAGCAGCTTGATTGCAGGGAACAATGAGCAGTTCTTC
CASSLIAGNNEQFF